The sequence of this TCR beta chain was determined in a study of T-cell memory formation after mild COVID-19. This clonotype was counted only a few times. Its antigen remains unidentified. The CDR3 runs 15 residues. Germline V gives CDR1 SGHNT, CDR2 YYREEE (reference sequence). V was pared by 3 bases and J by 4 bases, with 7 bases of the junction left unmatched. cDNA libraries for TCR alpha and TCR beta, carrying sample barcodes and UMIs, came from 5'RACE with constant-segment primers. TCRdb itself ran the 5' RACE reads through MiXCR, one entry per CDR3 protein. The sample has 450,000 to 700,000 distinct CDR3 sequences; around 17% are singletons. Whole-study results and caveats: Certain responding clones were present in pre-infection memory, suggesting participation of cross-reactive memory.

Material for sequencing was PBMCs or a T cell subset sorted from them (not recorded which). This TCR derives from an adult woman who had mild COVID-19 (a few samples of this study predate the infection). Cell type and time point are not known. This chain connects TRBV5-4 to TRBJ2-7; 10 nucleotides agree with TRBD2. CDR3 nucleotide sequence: TGTGCCAGCAGCTCACCTAGCGGGAGCTCTTACGAGCAGTACTTC. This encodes CASSSPSGSSYEQYF.